This T cell receptor (beta chain) was sequenced in a study of shared clonotypes between healthy human individuals (dated by TCRdb to the early 2020s). As for the study more broadly: The cohort comprised two women and a few men aged 18 to 49 years. For each donor, three plates each were used for CD4 naive and CD4 memory, two plates were used for CD8 naive, and one plate was used for CD8 memory. Different laboratories and diverse techniques were used to prepare libraries and sequence TCR repertoires, to increase sequencing depth and limit assay-specific biases. To estimate repertoire size and how much clonotype sharing occurs between individuals, the study deeply sequenced the blood TCR repertoires of 4 to 6 healthy adults. Between about 0.85 and 8.9 billion PBMCs per donor were obtained by leukapheresis.

The donors were healthy, HIV-negative adults with no recently reported acute infections or vaccinations. Every donor was a Caucasian adult residing in Nashville, Tennessee, USA. Magnetic negative selection was used to enrich CD4+ T cells, after which naive cells were positively selected on CD45RA and the negative fraction became the memory subset. Blood was obtained by leukapheresis, after which PBMCs were separated by Ficoll-Histopaque density gradient centrifugation and cryopreserved in liquid nitrogen vapor phase. Purity and quantity of every magnetically sorted T cell population were checked by analytical flow cytometry. From each sorted fraction, genomic DNA was isolated and quantified by UV absorbance on a Nanodrop 2000c. TCR CDR3 regions were amplified from genomic DNA by multiplex PCR using the deep immunoSEQ assay. Genomic DNA extracted from each cell subset was distributed evenly over all wells of several immunoSEQ 96-well plates, and each plate served as one replicate. For sorted subsets, each replicate PCR was loaded with roughly 190 ng genomic DNA, equivalent to 25,000 to 35,000 T cell genomes. Purified libraries were measured with a Qubit 3.0 fluorometer, size-checked on a Bioanalyzer 2100, and measured again with the KAPA Library Quantification kit. Each immunoSEQ 96-well plate was sequenced on its own single-read 150-cycle Illumina NextSeq 550 flow cell. Per the authors' processing: The immunoSEQ output contained only junctional sequences without quality scores, so filtering could not match that applied to full-length reads. To assign V/J genes and CDR3, sequences were annotated against IMGT germline references using PyIR, a Python wrapper for IgBLAST v1.9. Any read was removed if the V/J assignment was weak (E-value above 1e-6), the CDR3 was missing, or the read contained stop codons, out-of-frame junctions, or ambiguous translated residues. V3J clonotypes were defined as sequences sharing an identical inferred V gene, J gene, and CDR3 amino acid sequence. To compute the percentage overlap between repertoires, the number of shared unique clonotypes was divided by the size of the smaller repertoire. Richness of each repertoire was evaluated using RTK rarefaction, the Chao1 estimator, and Recon v2.1 estimates of unobserved clonotypes. Generation probabilities for all TCRbeta clonotypes obtained by the gDNA method from a handful of donors were computed using OLGA. In its TCRdb copy, this immuneACCESS table keeps in-frame sequences only and misses some clones. Where compared with another copy, unresolved V genes explain less than half of these, and the others have no known cause. V, J and clone size derive from that table, while D and trimming were established from the DNA sequence. In all, the sample holds just over 2,000,000 clones, and about 95% of those were seen once. The ten most abundant clones make up 0.1% to 0.15% of the sample.

As to this clone: This clone's antigen is unknown. There are no base qualities to consult, and no much larger clone falls within one base.

The paper as a whole reports these results and caveats: Incomplete sequencing was indicated by rarefaction of sorted-subset datasets, despite the large sequencing depth. Sampling was restricted to blood, and TCR repertoires in tissue are likely to differ from TCR repertoires in blood. Compared with non-shared clonotypes, the clonotypes found in all four sorted-subset donors had higher generation probabilities. Pairwise subsampling led to the expectation that sequencing depth would affect the degree of clonotype sharing among donors. Naive subsets generally had larger estimated clonotype richness than memory subsets. Across a few donors, roughly 5% of naive CD4, 3% to 4% of naive CD8, roughly 2.2% of memory CD4, and over 0.35% of memory CD8 clonotypes were shared. Because the study included only a small number of donors, the genetic and exposure-history diversity represented was limited.

The cysteine opens and the phenylalanine closes a CDR3 of 15 amino acids. Of the read, only the CDR3 DNA is kept; its 45 bases are in frame from base 1. V sheds 0 bases and J sheds 4 bases, leaving 14 bases between their ends. As encoded in the germline V gene, CDR1 is SGHRS while CDR2 is YFSETQ. The receptor comes from a man younger than 35 in good health. The specimen sequenced was naive CD4+ T cells sorted from blood. The intended sense of this specimen's cell subset or site label: CD45RA+ positively selected. The chain is assembled from TRBV5-1 and TRBJ2-7, with TRBD1 tentatively as D gene (5 bases match). The nucleotide sequence is given as TGCGCCAGCAGCTTGGTAGCAGGGTCAGCTTACGAGCAGTACTTC. Translated, it gives CASSLVAGSAYEQYF.